The clone carrying this TCR beta chain appeared a single time. Random-hexamer reverse transcription was applied to about 0.45 to 1 ug RNA. From the immunoSEQ multiplex PCR reads, TCRdb called clonotypes with MiXCR, one entry per CDR3 protein. This sample carries over 150,000 distinct CDR3 sequences, more than 90% of them seen once, and the ten largest clones take 0.085% to 0.095%. The data are from a study of CD8 T cells in Susac syndrome. Treatment-naive patients with stable or active relapsing-remitting disease served as multiple sclerosis controls. V was shortened by 0 bases and J by 3 bases, with 10 bases between the two germline ends. Germline V gene lookup returns CDR1 SGHDT and CDR2 YYEEEE. The CDR3 sequence is 14 residues long.

The specimen was CD4+ T cells from PBMCs. This TCR came from a human donor with multiple sclerosis. The chain couples TRBV5-6 to TRBJ2-7; no definite D call. The CDR3: CASSLGAPGYEQYF. Written as DNA, the CDR3 is TGTGCCAGCAGCTTGGGGGCGCCGGGCTACGAGCAGTACTTC.